The 29 T cell receptor beta chains presented below share a single source sample, sequenced in a study of blood T cell repertoires in COVID-19. Sequencing used immunoSEQ multiplex PCR; TCRdb keeps in-frame clones, though not all of them. Seen here are a few hundred thousand clones, about 85% observed once, and the top ten hold approximately 6.6%. The sample consisted of PBMCs or T cells enriched from blood (not recorded which). Source of these receptors: a woman aged 50 to 65 who had been exposed to COVID-19.

This clone was counted a single time. This rearrangement joins TRBV19 to TRBJ1-1, with D possibly matching TRBD1 (5 bases). CDR3 length equals 8 residues. Trimming shortened V by 10 bases and J by 11 bases, and 8 bases separated the two germline ends. Germline assignment: CDR1 LNHDA and CDR2 SQIVND (reference sequence). The CDR3 loop reads CATYRAFF. CDR3 bases: TGTGCCACCTACAGGGCTTTCTTT.

In nucleotides, the CDR3 is TGCGCCAGCAGCTCGGACAGGGACACCTATAATTCACCCCTCCACTTT. This codes for CASSSDRDTYNSPLHF. The chain employs TRBV4-3 and TRBJ1-6; 8 nucleotides match TRBD1. V gave up 5 bases and J gave up 2 bases; unmatched junction bases: 5. The CDR3 has 16 residues. Germline loops: CDR1 LGHNA, CDR2 YSLEER.

This clone was seen a few times. The rearrangement uses TRBV4-2 and TRBJ2-4, with D possibly matching TRBD2 (6 bases). Germline V gene sequence: CDR1 LGHNA, CDR2 YNFKEQ. Trimming removed 1 base from V and 0 bases from J, with 7 bases in between. This CDR3 is 15 amino acids long. The CDR3 DNA reads as TGTGCCAGCAGCCAAGCGGGGGAAGCCAAAAACATTCAGTACTTC. It is translated as CASSQAGEAKNIQYF.

This clone was observed a handful of times. In DNA, the CDR3 is TGTGCCAGCACCGAGAGGGAGGGCGCTGAAGCTTTCTTT. It yields the protein CASTEREGAEAFF. The chain carries TRBV12-3 or TRBV12-4 and TRBJ1-1; no clear D gene. Trimming shortened V by 7 bases and J by 6 bases, and 15 bases separated the two germline ends. This CDR3 spans 13 amino acids.

The CDR3 nucleotides read TGTGCCAGCAGTCCGGACACCAGCTCTGGAAACACCATATATTTT. This encodes CASSPDTSSGNTIYF. The chain carries TRBV2 and TRBJ1-3; D is perhaps TRBD1 (5 bases). The CDR3 is 15 amino acids. From germline, CDR1 is SNHLY and CDR2 FYNNEI. Trimming shortened V by 5 bases and J by 0 bases, and 11 bases separated the two germline ends.

This clone was observed once. This rearrangement joins TRBV2 to TRBJ1-3; 7 bases are shared with TRBD1. In germline, CDR1 is SNHLY, CDR2 FYNNEI. The V segment lost 6 bases and the J segment 3 bases; nucleotides outside the gene matches: 8. The CDR3 contains 15 residues. The CDR3 reads CASSLTGLNGNTIYF. In nucleotides, the CDR3 is TGTGCCAGCAGCCTGACAGGGCTGAATGGAAACACCATATATTTT.

Only one count was recorded for this clone. The V call is TRBV7-2, the J call TRBJ1-5, with no clear D. There are 14 residues in the CDR3. V lost 2 bases and J 3 bases, leaving 8 bases between the germline ends. Germline CDR1 SGHTA, CDR2 FQGNSA. DNA of the CDR3: TGTGCCAGCAGCTTAACCAGCGTCAATCAGCCCCAGCATTTT. Protein sequence: CASSLTSVNQPQHF.

The chain recombines TRBV18 with TRBJ2-2; D is ambiguous. This CDR3 has 17 residues. Germline V CDR1 and CDR2: KGHSH, LQKENI. Trimming pared 6 bases from V and 0 bases from J, leaving 17 bases between. Here the CDR3 reads CASSPLPSTSNTGELFF. The CDR3 nucleotides are TGTGCCAGCTCCCCCCTTCCGTCAACTTCGAACACCGGGGAGCTGTTTTTT.

The CDR3 DNA sequence: TGTGCCAGCAGCTTCGACACGTCCTATTATGGCTACACCTTC. Translation gives CASSFDTSYYGYTF. The chain recombines TRBV5-5 with TRBJ1-2; the D is unclear. V lost 2 bases and J 5 bases, leaving 13 bases between the germline ends. The CDR3 runs 14 residues. Germline V gene lookup returns CDR1 SGHKS and CDR2 YYEKEE (reference sequence). The full variable domain, in which reference TRBV5-5 and TRBJ1-2 provide the parts outside the CDR3, is DAGVTQSPTHLIKTRGQQVTLRCSPISGHKSVSWYQQVLGQGPQFIFQYYEKEERGRGNFPDRFSARQFPNYSSELNVNALLLGDSALYLCASSFDTSYYGYTFGSGTRLTVV.

This chain uses TRBV5-3 with TRBJ1-2; tentative D call: TRBD1 (6 bases). TRBV5-3 is an open reading frame whose function is uncertain. The CDR3 covers 13 residues. V lost 6 bases and J 4 bases, leaving 13 bases between the germline ends. CDR3 protein: CARNIDRFYGYTF. DNA for the CDR3: TGTGCCAGAAACATAGACAGGTTCTATGGCTACACCTTC.

This clone was seen only a few times. V is TRBV9 and J is TRBJ1-3; possibly TRBD1 for D (6 bases). From germline, CDR1 is SGDLS and CDR2 YYNGEE. V was pared by 2 bases and J by 5 bases, with 17 bases between. The CDR3 runs to 16 residues. Here the CDR3 DNA reads TGTGCCAGCAGCGTCGCCCCGACAGGACCTCGAAACACCATATATTTT. This sequence encodes CASSVAPTGPRNTIYF.

The chain recombines TRBV5-6 with TRBJ2-5; a weak D match, TRBD2 (7 bases). In germline, CDR1 is SGHDT, CDR2 YYEEEE. Trimming left V 0 bases short and J 5 bases short, with 14 bases between. CDR3 length: 15 amino acids. The DNA of the CDR3 is TGTGCCAGCAGCTTGGCCGTGGGGGGGCCGGAGACCCAGTACTTC. Amino acid sequence: CASSLAVGGPETQYF.

This clone was detected once. For the CDR3, the DNA is TGTGCCAGCAGCCAAGATCGGCGGGGGGCAGTCTATGGCTACACCTTC. This codes for CASSQDRRGAVYGYTF. The rearrangement joins TRBV3-1 (or the pseudogene TRBV3-2) to TRBJ1-2; D is perhaps TRBD1 (6 bases). CDR3 length: 16 residues. V lost 0 bases, J lost 4 bases, and 15 bases lay in between. The V gene's germline CDR1 is LGHDT and CDR2 YNNKEL (reference sequence).

The gene calls are TRBV19 and TRBJ1-4; D is unclear. The germline V gene encodes CDR1 LNHDA and CDR2 SQIVND (reference sequence). The CDR3 spans 12 residues. V lost 3 bases and J lost 7, with 6 bases in between. The DNA for the CDR3 is TGTGCCAGTAGTATGAGGGCTGAAAAACTGTTTTTT. It encodes CASSMRAEKLFF.

CDR3 bases: TGCGCCAGCAGCAGGGGACAGGGAGGCGCTGAAGCTTTCTTT. Protein sequence: CASSRGQGGAEAFF. This rearrangement joins TRBV5-1 to TRBJ1-1, with 9 bases that match TRBD1. The CDR3 is made up of 14 amino acids. Losses at the gene ends were 4 bases for V and 6 bases for J; bases not matched to a gene: 7. Germline V gives CDR1 SGHRS, CDR2 YFSETQ.

This chain joins TRBV2 and TRBJ2-7, with D perhaps TRBD1 (5 bases). The germline CDR1 and CDR2 sequences are SNHLY and FYNNEI. The CDR3 sequence is 13 residues long. V lost 3 bases and J lost 3, with 9 bases in between. The CDR3 region is CASSDGRVYEQYF. CDR3 DNA: TGTGCCAGCAGTGATGGCAGGGTCTACGAGCAGTACTTC.

Remarks on this clone: This could be a read error, since a much larger clone is one nucleotide away. This sequence joins TRBV5-6 and TRBJ2-1; D is ambiguous. CDR1 and CDR2 from the germline V gene are SGHDT and YYEEEE. The CDR3 runs to 11 residues. V lost 4 bases and J lost 5, with 4 bases in between. The CDR3 DNA sequence: TGTGCCAGCAGCCTCGACAATGAGCAGTTCTTC. Amino acid sequence: CASSLDNEQFF.

In DNA, the CDR3 is TGCACCAGCAGCCAAGAAGATCCCCCGATGACTAGCGGGAACACCGGGGAGCTGTTTTTT. This codes for CTSSQEDPPMTSGNTGELFF. V gene TRBV1 combines with J gene TRBJ2-2; the table gives TRBD2 as D, unverified against the DNA. TRBV1 is marked as a pseudogene. The CDR3 is made up of 20 amino acids.

This sequence joins TRBV12-2 and TRBJ2-7; whether TRBD2, the table's D call, matches the DNA was not checked. TRBV12-2 is a documented pseudogene. This CDR3 spans 15 amino acids. The CDR3, as DNA: TGTGCAAGTCGCTTCCCCGGGGGTTTGAGGCACGAGCAGTACTTC. The encoded protein is CASRFPGGLRHEQYF.

The gene calls are TRBV7-3 and TRBJ2-1, with D possibly being TRBD2 (7 bases). Trimming shortened V by 2 bases and J by 9 bases, and 17 bases separated the two germline ends. This CDR3 is 15 amino acids long. Germline V gives CDR1 SGHTA, CDR2 FQGTGA. The CDR3 reads CASSLAPGGGREQFF. The CDR3 DNA follows: TGTGCCAGCAGCTTAGCCCCGGGGGGCGGTCGTGAGCAGTTCTTC. Full variable domain (outside the CDR3, taken from reference TRBV7-3 and TRBJ2-1): GAGVSQTPSNKVTEKGKYVELRCDPISGHTALYWYRQSLGQGPEFLIYFQGTGAADDSGLPNDRFFAVRPEGSVSTLKIQRTERGDSAVYLCASSLAPGGGREQFFGPGTRLTVL.

The V gene is TRBV19, the J gene TRBJ1-5; D is unresolved. Deletions cut 2 bases from V and 5 bases from J, with 13 bases between. The CDR3 covers 15 residues. Germline CDR1 LNHDA, CDR2 SQIVND (reference sequence). The DNA for the CDR3 is TGTGCCAGTAGTATAAGTGGAGGGTCCCATCAGCCCCAGCATTTT. Its protein product is CASSISGGSHQPQHF.

The rearrangement joins TRBV4-1 to TRBJ1-5, with no clear D. The length of the CDR3 is 14 residues. Between the trimmed V and J ends, which lost 3 bases and 3 bases, there was a span of 9 bases. Germline values: CDR1 MGHRA, CDR2 YSYEKL. This CDR3 reads CASSQALYNQPQHF. In DNA, the CDR3 is TGCGCCAGCAGCCAGGCTCTTTACAATCAGCCCCAGCATTTT.

V usage is TRBV19 and J usage is TRBJ1-5, with TRBD1 as a possible D gene (6 bases). This CDR3 has 15 residues. V was cut by 4 bases and J by 3 bases, with 13 bases left in between. Germline assignment: CDR1 LNHDA and CDR2 SQIVND (reference sequence). The CDR3 nucleotides are TGTGCCAGTAGTACGGAAACAGGGTACAATCAGCCCCAGCATTTT. Its protein product is CASSTETGYNQPQHF.

This chain joins TRBV2 and TRBJ1-1; the D is unclear. Germline CDR1 SNHLY, CDR2 FYNNEI. V lost 3 bases to trimming and J lost 4 bases, with 18 bases between them. The CDR3 spans 16 residues. The CDR3 DNA reads TGTGCCAGCAGTGAGGAGAAATTGACCTTGAGCACTGAAGCTTTCTTT. Translated, it gives CASSEEKLTLSTEAFF.

The rearrangement links TRBV18 to TRBJ1-6; D remains unclear. CDR1 is KGHSH, CDR2 LQKENI, per germline. Trimming left V 2 bases short and J 0 bases short, with 8 bases between. CDR3 size: 16 residues. The CDR3 spells CASSPGGSSYNSPLHF. The CDR3 coding sequence is TGTGCCAGCTCACCAGGAGGGAGCTCCTATAATTCACCCCTCCACTTT.

The chain combines TRBV29-1 with TRBJ2-3; the match to TRBD1 covers 7 bases. Germline-derived CDR1 and CDR2 are SQVTM and ANQGSEA. Trimming took 2 bases from V and 6 from J; bases not matched to a gene: 2. The CDR3 runs 12 residues. This CDR3 reads CSVEIRGDTQYF. CDR3 DNA sequence: TGCAGCGTTGAAATCAGGGGGGATACGCAGTATTTT.

The chain's CDR3 is CASSMQGPTDTQYF. The CDR3 DNA sequence: TGTGCCAGTAGTATGCAGGGTCCCACAGATACGCAGTATTTT. The chain carries TRBV19 and TRBJ2-3, with D possibly TRBD1 on 5 matching bases. V shed 3 bases and J shed 2 bases, with 9 bases lying between them. The CDR3 contains 14 residues. Germline values: CDR1 LNHDA, CDR2 SQIVND (reference sequence).

This clone was seen a single time. The rearrangement links TRBV3-1 (or the pseudogene TRBV3-2) to TRBJ1-2; TRBD1 aligns across 7 bases. CDR1 and CDR2 from the germline V gene are LGHDT and YNNKEL (reference sequence). There are 15 residues in the CDR3. Losses at the gene ends were 0 bases for V and 4 bases for J; bases not matched to a gene: 5. CDR3 nucleotide sequence: TGTGCCAGCAGCCAAGATTTCCAGGGGGGCTATGGCTACACCTTC. Translation: CASSQDFQGGYGYTF.

The J gene is TRBJ1-2, the V gene TRBV28, with 8 nucleotides matching TRBD1. The length of the CDR3 is 14 residues. The ends lost 10 bases at V and 3 bases at J; junction bases unmatched: 10. CDR1 and CDR2 from the germline V gene are MDHEN and SYDVKM. The DNA for the CDR3 is TGTGCCACATGGACAGGGCCGTTGCACTATGGCTACACCTTC. It yields the protein CATWTGPLHYGYTF.